This T cell receptor (beta chain) was retrieved from a study of blood T cell repertoires in COVID-19. Study background: Sources were T cells, B-cell-depleted T cells, or PBMCs; the material itself was cDNA or gDNA.

Germline CDR1 reads SGDLS; CDR2 reads YYNGEE. Trimming pared 0 bases from V and 8 bases from J, leaving 6 bases between. The CDR3 runs 13 residues. Per the original data handling: The assay estimated nucleated cells by amplifying reference gene primers. Clones were read by immunoSEQ multiplex PCR, and TCRdb kept only the in-frame ones, dropping some. V, J and clone size were drawn from that table, and D and trimming were deduced from the DNA. The top ten hold almost 1% of the sample, which has 150,000 to 200,000 clones, around 86% seen once. The sample was peripheral blood. The chain recombines TRBV9 with TRBJ1-6; no definite D call. The sequence came from a man between 18 and 35 years old with acute or convalescent COVID-19. The CDR3 region is CASSVEQDSPLHF. CDR3 sequence (DNA): TGTGCCAGCAGCGTAGAGCAAGATTCACCCCTCCACTTT.